This record covers a single T cell receptor beta chain. The antigen remains undetermined. A junction end diverges from the germline sequence, so it may reflect a read error. Alongside a J-beta primer mix, a sample-barcoded 5' primer served in a second PCR lasting about 7 to 12 cycles. TCRdb independently ran MiXCR on the 5' RACE reads; one entry per CDR3 protein. This table holds about 640,000 distinct CDR3 sequences, approximately 30% found once. Germline V gene data show CDR1 as DFQATT and CDR2 as SNEGSKA (reference sequence). The CDR3 length is 12 residues. These data come from a study of blood T cells in healthy people across ages. Study results and caveats: Higher diversity, along with more naive CD4+ cells, distinguished long-lived donors from aged donors. The unsorted PBMCs prevented any conclusive comparison of naive versus antigen-experienced cells. Per-million-T-cell TCR beta diversity fell roughly linearly with age.

Sample: blood. This receptor was obtained from an elderly woman in good health. The chain recombines TRBV20-1 with TRBJ2-1; 7 bases match TRBD2. The CDR3 here is CSVGLRYNGQFF. The CDR3 DNA follows: TGCAGTGTGGGACTACGCTACAATGGGCAGTTCTTC.